The 27 T cell receptor beta chains below were found in one sample sequenced in a study of T cell responses to AZD1222 COVID-19 vaccine (dated by TCRdb to the early 2020s). The library came from the immunoSEQ multiplex PCR assay. Entries here come from immuneACCESS through TCRdb and include only in-frame sequences with V and J called. Some clones fail to appear in such tables; in the studies checked, an unresolved V gene covers under half of the shortfall, and the cause of the remainder is unknown. Present in this sample are 96,000 or so clones, 75% to 90% of which were seen just once. The ten top clones hold about 25% of the sample. The intended sense of this specimen's time point label: baseline before first vaccination. The source was peripheral blood, collected on day 0 of AZD1222 vaccination. The source of these receptors is an adult in good health.

The chain employs TRBV4-3 and TRBJ1-5; D perhaps matches TRBD1 (6 bases). Trimming removed 0 bases at V and 3 bases at J, with 9 bases between. The length of the CDR3 is 15 residues. Per the germline V gene, CDR1 is LGHNA and CDR2 is YSLEER. The CDR3 here is CASSQDPGVNQPQHF. CDR3 DNA sequence: TGCGCCAGCAGCCAAGATCCAGGGGTCAATCAGCCCCAGCATTTT.

This clone appeared a few times. The chain joins TRBV28 to TRBJ2-7; weak D call: TRBD1 (6 bases). Germline CDR1 and CDR2: MDHEN and SYDVKM. The CDR3 sequence is 11 residues long. Trimming stripped 8 bases from V and 6 bases from J, with 11 bases between. The DNA for the CDR3 is TGTGCCAGCGGTCTCAGGGGCGAGCAGTACTTC. Its translation: CASGLRGEQYF.

V usage is TRBV14 and J usage is TRBJ1-2; D gene unclear. CDR3 length: 14 residues. Germline values: CDR1 SGHDN, CDR2 FVKESK. Trimming shortened V by 5 bases and J by 7 bases, and 17 bases separated the two germline ends. The CDR3 sequence is CASSSTRPLGGYTF. The CDR3, as DNA: TGTGCCAGCAGCTCCACACGGCCCCTGGGTGGCTACACCTTC.

The chain joins TRBV28 to TRBJ2-7, with TRBD2 matching over 13 bases. Germline CDR1 reads MDHEN; CDR2 reads SYDVKM. This CDR3 region has 17 residues. V dropped 5 bases and J dropped 1; count of bases not matched to a gene: 8. The CDR3 nucleotides read TGTGCCAGCAGTGTCACGGGACTAGCGGGACCTTCCTACGAGCAGTACTTC. Translating gives CASSVTGLAGPSYEQYF.

This chain links TRBV7-8 with TRBJ1-1; no reliable D call. Germline V gives CDR1 SGHVS, CDR2 FQNEAQ. V was cut by 3 bases and J by 1 base, with 9 bases left in between. This CDR3 contains 14 residues. CDR3 amino acids: CASSLKERNTEAFF. DNA for the CDR3: TGTGCCAGCAGCTTGAAGGAGAGGAACACTGAAGCTTTCTTT.

This clone has just one count. This chain links TRBV7-3 with TRBJ2-7, with D possibly being TRBD1 (5 bases). This CDR3 is 14 amino acids long. The V gene lost 2 bases and the J gene lost 5 bases, with 13 bases spanning the gap. Germline V lookup: CDR1 SGHTA, CDR2 FQGTGA. CDR3 nucleotide sequence: TGTGCCAGCAGCTTAGTTGCAGGGCAGAACGAGCAGTACTTC. Its protein product is CASSLVAGQNEQYF.

CDR3 protein: CASSRTRNYGYTF. For the CDR3, the DNA is TGTGCCAGCAGTAGGACACGAAACTATGGCTACACCTTC. The chain combines TRBV6-5 with TRBJ1-2, with D tentatively TRBD1 (5 bases). The V gene lost 5 bases and the J gene lost 2 bases, with 9 bases spanning the gap. The CDR3 has 13 amino acids. Looked up from germline, CDR1 is MNHEY and CDR2 is SVGAGI.

This clone was detected only a few times. The V and J genes are TRBV4-3 and TRBJ2-7; 9 bases line up with TRBD2. The ends lost 0 bases at V and 5 bases at J; junction bases unmatched: 5. The germline CDR1 and CDR2 sequences are LGHNA and YSLEER. The CDR3 contains 15 residues. The CDR3 DNA sequence: TGCGCCAGCAGCCAAGAGAGCGGGAGGCCCCACGAGCAGTACTTC. Translated, it gives CASSQESGRPHEQYF.

The chain links TRBV23-1 to TRBJ1-6; D is uncertain. TRBV23-1 has ORF status, its function being uncertain. This CDR3 has 12 residues. Trimming pared 4 bases from V and 7 bases from J, leaving 5 bases between. DNA for the CDR3: TGCGCCAGCAGTCTGGGAAATTCACCCCTCCACTTT. Translated: CASSLGNSPLHF.

This clone was observed a few times. The rearrangement joins TRBV29-1 to TRBJ2-1, with 9 bases fitting TRBD1. CDR1 and CDR2 from the germline V gene are SQVTM and ANQGSEA. V shed 4 bases, J shed 9 bases, and the junction held 4 bases outside the gene matches. The CDR3 has 12 residues. Written as DNA, the CDR3 is TGCAGCGTTGGGACAGGGGAGGGTGAGCAGTTCTTC. It translates to CSVGTGEGEQFF.

This clone was detected once. The genes are TRBV27 and TRBJ1-4; D is undetermined. V was pared by 6 bases and J by 3 bases, with 11 bases between. Germline V gene lookup returns CDR1 MNHEY and CDR2 SMNVEV (reference sequence). This CDR3 contains 14 residues. As DNA, the CDR3 is TGTGCCAGCAGCCGTGGGAGGGCTAATGAAAAACTGTTTTTT. Protein product: CASSRGRANEKLFF.

The chain carries TRBV5-1 and TRBJ2-1; TRBD2 aligns across 10 bases. Losses at the gene ends were 0 bases for V and 0 bases for J; bases not matched to a gene: 3. The CDR3 extends over 17 amino acids. CDR1 is SGHRS and CDR2 is YFSETQ in the germline V gene. As DNA, the CDR3 is TGCGCCAGCAGCTTGGGACTAGCGGGCCTCTCCTACAATGAGCAGTTCTTC. Its translation: CASSLGLAGLSYNEQFF.

The chain couples TRBV7-9 to TRBJ1-5, with 9 bases fitting TRBD1. Germline CDR1 reads SEHNR; CDR2 reads FQNEAQ (reference sequence). V trimming: 1 base; J trimming: 4 bases; junction bases outside the gene matches: 8. The length of the CDR3 is 17 residues. The CDR3 reads CASSLGGGQGANQPQHF. The CDR3 DNA follows: TGTGCCAGCAGCTTAGGCGGGGGACAGGGAGCGAATCAGCCCCAGCATTTT.

This clone was counted a few times. The chain couples TRBV3-1 (or the pseudogene TRBV3-2) to TRBJ1-2, with 10 bases aligning to TRBD1. From germline, CDR1 is LGHDT and CDR2 YNNKEL (reference sequence). Unmatched junction bases numbered 4, after V lost 0 bases and J lost 3 bases. CDR3 size: 16 residues. The CDR3: CASSQDGTGEHYGYTF. The CDR3 nucleotides read TGTGCCAGCAGCCAAGATGGGACAGGGGAGCACTATGGCTACACCTTC.

This chain uses TRBV15 with TRBJ1-4, with 7 bases fitting TRBD1. Germline CDR1 LNHNV, CDR2 YYDKDF (reference sequence). This CDR3 is built from 12 residues. The J segment lost 14 bases and the V segment lost 5 bases, leaving 8 bases of the junction unmatched. Here the CDR3 DNA reads TGTGCCACCAGCGCAAACAGGGGCCGTCTGTTTTTT. Translating it yields CATSANRGRLFF.

This CDR3 is CASSQAGGKETQYF. CDR3 nucleotide sequence: TGTGCCAGCAGCCAGGCGGGGGGCAAAGAGACCCAGTACTTC. The rearrangement links TRBV7-2 to TRBJ2-5, with 8 bases matching TRBD2. V gave up 5 bases and J gave up 3 bases; unmatched junction bases: 5. The germline gives CDR1 SGHTA, CDR2 FQGNSA. This CDR3 comprises 14 residues.

The genes are TRBV9 and TRBJ2-7; weak D call: TRBD2 (6 bases). Trimming cost V 0 bases and J 2 bases, with 18 bases left between them. Germline assignment: CDR1 SGDLS and CDR2 YYNGEE. There are 17 residues in the CDR3. The CDR3 is CASSVGVGGTATYEQYF. CDR3 nucleotide sequence: TGTGCCAGCAGCGTAGGGGTTGGGGGGACCGCTACCTACGAGCAGTACTTC.

The chain joins TRBV7-2 to TRBJ1-5; D is ambiguous. Looked up from germline, CDR1 is SGHTA and CDR2 is FQGNSA. The CDR3 spans 13 residues. V gave up 5 bases and J gave up 3 bases, with 8 bases separating them. CDR3 sequence (DNA): TGTGCCAGCAGCCCCGACTTCAATCAGCCCCAGCATTTT. Its translation is CASSPDFNQPQHF.

The chain joins TRBV5-6 to TRBJ2-1; 8 bases match TRBD2. V was pared by 3 bases and J by 5 bases, with 7 bases of the junction left unmatched. Per the germline V gene, CDR1 is SGHDT and CDR2 is YYEEEE. CDR3 length: 15 residues. The CDR3 DNA reads as TGTGCCAGCAGCTCACTCACCGGGAGGGACAATGAGCAGTTCTTC. Amino acids: CASSSLTGRDNEQFF.

CDR3 protein: CASSIGLAAGYEQYF. CDR3 DNA sequence: TGTGCCAGTAGTATAGGGCTAGCGGCCGGCTACGAGCAGTACTTC. This chain links TRBV19 with TRBJ2-7; TRBD2 agrees at 7 bases. Losses at the gene ends were 1 base for V and 3 bases for J; bases not matched to a gene: 6. CDR1 and CDR2 from the germline V gene are LNHDA and SQIVND (reference sequence). The CDR3 runs to 15 residues. Full variable domain (rest looked up from reference TRBV19 and TRBJ2-7): DGGITQSPKYLFRKEGQNVTLSCEQNLNHDAMYWYRQDPGQGLRLIYYSQIVNDFQKGDIAEGYSVSREKKESFPLTVTSAQKNPTAFYLCASSIGLAAGYEQYFGPGTRLTVT.

This chain joins TRBV20-1 and TRBJ2-1; no firm D call. V lost 6 bases and J lost 8, with 11 bases in between. There are 11 residues in the CDR3. CDR1 and CDR2 (germline): DFQATT, SNEGSKA (reference sequence). The CDR3 loop is CSARPPHEQFF. Here the CDR3 DNA reads TGCAGTGCCAGACCCCCCCATGAGCAGTTCTTC.

This clone was seen only once. The rearrangement uses TRBV7-3 and TRBJ2-3, with TRBD1 matching over 7 bases. The germline V gene encodes CDR1 SGHTA and CDR2 FQGTGA. Trimming cost V 4 bases and J 3 bases; bases outside gene matches: 1. CDR3 length: 13 amino acids. In nucleotides, the CDR3 is TGTGCCAGCAGCTCGACAGGGACAGATACGCAGTATTTT. Its translation is CASSSTGTDTQYF. The full variable domain, with the rest looked up from reference TRBV7-3 and TRBJ2-3, is GAGVSQTPSNKVTEKGKYVELRCDPISGHTALYWYRQSLGQGPEFLIYFQGTGAADDSGLPNDRFFAVRPEGSVSTLKIQRTERGDSAVYLCASSSTGTDTQYFGPGTRLTVL.

The sample holds one count of this clone. The rearrangement uses TRBV11-3 and TRBJ1-2, with 9 bases that match TRBD1. Germline loops: CDR1 SGHNT, CDR2 YENEEA. V shed 5 bases, J shed 6 bases, and the junction held 4 bases outside the gene matches. The CDR3 consists of 13 residues. CDR3 protein: CASSRDREDGYTF. DNA for the CDR3: TGTGCCAGCAGCCGGGACAGGGAGGATGGCTACACCTTC.

This chain connects TRBV7-2 to TRBJ2-7; 10 nucleotides match TRBD1. Germline V gives CDR1 SGHTA, CDR2 FQGNSA. The CDR3 is 15 amino acids. The ends lost 5 bases at V and 5 bases at J; junction bases unmatched: 9. The CDR3 nucleotides are TGTGCCAGCAGCCTGACAGGGGGCGAATACGACGAGCAGTACTTC. Translation gives CASSLTGGEYDEQYF. Using reference TRBV7-2 and TRBJ2-7 for the parts outside the CDR3, the full variable domain is GAGVSQSPSNKVTEKGKDVELRCDPISGHTALYWYRQSLGQGLEFLIYFQGNSAPDKSGLPSDRFSAERTGGSVSTLTIQRTQQEDSAVYLCASSLTGGEYDEQYFGPGTRLTVT.

The rearrangement uses TRBV7-2 and TRBJ2-7, with 9 bases lining up with TRBD2. The CDR3 extends over 14 amino acids. Germline loops: CDR1 SGHTA, CDR2 FQGNSA. V dropped 3 bases and J dropped 0; count of bases not matched to a gene: 0. The chain's CDR3 is CASSFSGSSYEQYF. The CDR3 DNA is TGTGCCAGCAGCTTTAGCGGGAGCTCCTACGAGCAGTACTTC. Supplemented by reference TRBV7-2 and TRBJ2-7, the full variable domain reads GAGVSQSPSNKVTEKGKDVELRCDPISGHTALYWYRQSLGQGLEFLIYFQGNSAPDKSGLPSDRFSAERTGGSVSTLTIQRTQQEDSAVYLCASSFSGSSYEQYFGPGTRLTVT.

This chain connects TRBV10-3 to TRBJ1-5, with a tentative D call TRBD1 (5 bases). The V end was cut by 6 bases, the J end by 4 bases, with 10 bases between. The CDR3 spans 13 residues. Germline V gene data show CDR1 as ENHRY and CDR2 as SYGVKD. The CDR3 region has the DNA TGTGCCATCAGGGGGGAGCCTAATCAGCCCCAGCATTTT. As protein: CAIRGEPNQPQHF.

This sequence joins TRBV7-3 and TRBJ2-3; 9 bases fit TRBD1. This CDR3 comprises 16 residues. J lost 3 bases, V lost 5 bases, and 9 bases had no gene match. In germline, CDR1 is SGHTA, CDR2 FQGTGA. The CDR3 DNA reads as TGTGCCAGCAGCCCCTACGCGGGACAGGGAACAGATACGCAGTATTTT. Amino acids: CASSPYAGQGTDTQYF.